This T cell receptor beta chain came from a study of siplizumab effects on memory and regulatory T cells. Findings of the study overall: Siplizumab produced a significant reduction in alloreactive sequences that were traceable to unstimulated CD4+ memory cells. Mapping to unstimulated subsets was achieved for only a minor fraction of alloreactive clones. The authors could not assign a naive or memory phenotype to roughly 75-97% of proliferating CD4+ or CD8+ clones. Greater diversity than memory cells seemed evident in naive T cells, which also appeared to be major alloresponse contributors.

The J segment lost 0 bases and the V segment lost 6 bases, leaving 14 bases of the junction unmatched. The CDR3 consists of 18 residues. Germline CDR1 reads SGHRS; CDR2 reads YFSETQ. As to this clone: Antigen unknown.

Sequencing was performed with immunoSEQ multiplex PCR; in TCRdb, only in-frame clones are kept and a portion is missing. The data hold about 87,000 clones, with 85% to 90% observed a single time. This TCR came from a human donor in good health. The sample comprised CD4+ T cells sorted from blood. This rearrangement joins TRBV5-1 to TRBJ2-1; TRBD2 agrees at 8 bases. The CDR3 loop reads CASTSGWRSDSSYNEQFF. CDR3 sequence (DNA): TGCGCCAGCACTAGCGGGTGGAGAAGCGACAGCTCCTACAATGAGCAGTTCTTC.